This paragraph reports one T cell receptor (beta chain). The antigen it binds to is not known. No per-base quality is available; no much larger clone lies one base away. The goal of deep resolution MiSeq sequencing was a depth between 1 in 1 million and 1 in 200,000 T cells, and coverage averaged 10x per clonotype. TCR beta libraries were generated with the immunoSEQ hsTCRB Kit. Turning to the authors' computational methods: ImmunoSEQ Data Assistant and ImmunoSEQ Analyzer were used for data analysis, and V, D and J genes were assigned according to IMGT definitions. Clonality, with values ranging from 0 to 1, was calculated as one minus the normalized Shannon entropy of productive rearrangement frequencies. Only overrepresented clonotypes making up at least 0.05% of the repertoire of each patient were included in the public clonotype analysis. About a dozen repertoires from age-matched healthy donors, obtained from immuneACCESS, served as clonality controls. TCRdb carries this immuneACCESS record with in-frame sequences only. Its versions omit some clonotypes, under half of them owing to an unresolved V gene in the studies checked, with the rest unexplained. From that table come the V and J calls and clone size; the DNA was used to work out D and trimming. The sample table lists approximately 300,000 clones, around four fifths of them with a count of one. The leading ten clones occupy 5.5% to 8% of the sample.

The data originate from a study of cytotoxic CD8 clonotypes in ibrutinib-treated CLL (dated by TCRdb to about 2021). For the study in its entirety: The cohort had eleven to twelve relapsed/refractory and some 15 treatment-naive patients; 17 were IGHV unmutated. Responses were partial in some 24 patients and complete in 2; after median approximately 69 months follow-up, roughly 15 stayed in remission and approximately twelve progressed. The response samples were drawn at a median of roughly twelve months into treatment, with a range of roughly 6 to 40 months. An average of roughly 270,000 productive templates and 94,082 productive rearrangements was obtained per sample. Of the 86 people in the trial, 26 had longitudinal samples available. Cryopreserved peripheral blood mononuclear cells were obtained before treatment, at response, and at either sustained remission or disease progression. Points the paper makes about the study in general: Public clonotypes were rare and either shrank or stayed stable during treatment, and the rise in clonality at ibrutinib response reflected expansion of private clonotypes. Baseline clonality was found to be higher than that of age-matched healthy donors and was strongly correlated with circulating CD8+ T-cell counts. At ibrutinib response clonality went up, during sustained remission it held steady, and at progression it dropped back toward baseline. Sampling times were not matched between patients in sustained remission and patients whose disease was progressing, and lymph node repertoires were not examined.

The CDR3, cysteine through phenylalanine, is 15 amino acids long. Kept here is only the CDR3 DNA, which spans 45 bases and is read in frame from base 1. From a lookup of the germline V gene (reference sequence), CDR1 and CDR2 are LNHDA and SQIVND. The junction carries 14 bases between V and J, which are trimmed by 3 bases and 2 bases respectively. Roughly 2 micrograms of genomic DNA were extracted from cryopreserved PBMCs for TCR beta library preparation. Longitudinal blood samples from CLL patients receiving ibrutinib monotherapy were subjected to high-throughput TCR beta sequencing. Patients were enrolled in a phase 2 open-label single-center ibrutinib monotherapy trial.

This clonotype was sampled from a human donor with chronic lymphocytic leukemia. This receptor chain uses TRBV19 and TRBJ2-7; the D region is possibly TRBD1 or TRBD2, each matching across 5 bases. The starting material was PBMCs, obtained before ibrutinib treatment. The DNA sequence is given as TGTGCCAGTAGTATCACGTGGGACCCCACCTACGAGCAGTACTTC. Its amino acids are CASSITWDPTYEQYF.